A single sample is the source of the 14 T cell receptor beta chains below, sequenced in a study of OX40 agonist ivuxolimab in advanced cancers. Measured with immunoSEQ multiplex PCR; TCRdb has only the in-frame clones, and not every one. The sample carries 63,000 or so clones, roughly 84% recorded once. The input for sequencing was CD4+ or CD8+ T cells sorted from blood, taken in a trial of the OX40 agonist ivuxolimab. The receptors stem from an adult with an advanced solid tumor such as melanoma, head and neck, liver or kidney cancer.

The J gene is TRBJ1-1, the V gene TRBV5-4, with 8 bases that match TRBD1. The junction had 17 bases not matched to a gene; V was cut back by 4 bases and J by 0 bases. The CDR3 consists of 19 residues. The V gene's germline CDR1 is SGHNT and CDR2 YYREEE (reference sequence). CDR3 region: CASSRFSDRVVRMNTEAFF. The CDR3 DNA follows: TGTGCCAGCAGCCGGTTTTCGGACAGGGTGGTACGAATGAACACTGAAGCTTTCTTT.

The CDR3 region is CASTLKRPPKLSGNTIYF. The DNA of the CDR3 is TGTGCCAGCACTCTAAAGAGGCCTCCTAAGCTCTCTGGAAACACCATATATTTT. The chain employs TRBV6-4 and TRBJ1-3, with D unresolved. Between the trimmed V and J ends, which lost 7 bases and 0 bases, there was a span of 22 bases. Germline V gene lookup returns CDR1 MRHNA and CDR2 SNTAGT. The CDR3 runs to 18 residues.

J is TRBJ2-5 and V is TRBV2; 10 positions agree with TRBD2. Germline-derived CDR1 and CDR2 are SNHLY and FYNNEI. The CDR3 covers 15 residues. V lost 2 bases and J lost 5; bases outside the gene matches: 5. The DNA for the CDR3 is TGTGCCAGCAGTGAAAGCGGGAGGGCCTGGGAGACCCAGTACTTC. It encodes CASSESGRAWETQYF.

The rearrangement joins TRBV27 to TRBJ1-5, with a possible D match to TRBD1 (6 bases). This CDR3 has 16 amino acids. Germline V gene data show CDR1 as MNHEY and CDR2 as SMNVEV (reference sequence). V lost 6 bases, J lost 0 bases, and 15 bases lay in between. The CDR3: CASSQTTGYSNQPQHF. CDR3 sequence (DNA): TGTGCCAGCAGCCAAACGACAGGTTATAGCAATCAGCCCCAGCATTTT.

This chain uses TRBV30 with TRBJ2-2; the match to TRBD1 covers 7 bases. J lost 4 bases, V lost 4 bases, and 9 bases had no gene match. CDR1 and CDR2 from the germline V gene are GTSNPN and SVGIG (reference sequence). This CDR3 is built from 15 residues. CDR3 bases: TGTGCCTGGAAAAAGGGGGCGCTTACCACCGGGGAGCTGTTTTTT. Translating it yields CAWKKGALTTGELFF. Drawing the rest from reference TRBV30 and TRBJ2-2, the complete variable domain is SQTIHQWPATLVQPVGSPLSLECTVEGTSNPNLYWYRQAAGRGLQLLFYSVGIGQISSEVPQNLSASRPQDRQFILSSKKLLLSDSGFYLCAWKKGALTTGELFFGEGSRLTVL.

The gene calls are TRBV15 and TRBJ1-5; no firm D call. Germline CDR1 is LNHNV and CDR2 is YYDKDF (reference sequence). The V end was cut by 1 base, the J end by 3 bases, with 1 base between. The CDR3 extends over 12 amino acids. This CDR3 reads CATSRVNQPQHF. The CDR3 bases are TGTGCCACCAGCAGAGTCAATCAGCCCCAGCATTTT. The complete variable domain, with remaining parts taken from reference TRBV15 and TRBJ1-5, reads DAMVIQNPRYQVTQFGKPVTLSCSQTLNHNVMYWYQQKSSQAPKLLFHYYDKDFNNEADTPDNFQSRRPNTSFCFLDIRSPGLGDTAMYLCATSRVNQPQHFGDGTRLSIL.

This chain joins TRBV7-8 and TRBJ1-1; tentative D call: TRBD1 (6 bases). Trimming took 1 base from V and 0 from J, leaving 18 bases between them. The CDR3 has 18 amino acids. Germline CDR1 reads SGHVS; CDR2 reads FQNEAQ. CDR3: CASSLVSVDRLMNTEAFF. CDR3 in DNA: TGTGCCAGCAGCTTAGTCTCGGTGGACAGACTAATGAACACTGAAGCTTTCTTT.

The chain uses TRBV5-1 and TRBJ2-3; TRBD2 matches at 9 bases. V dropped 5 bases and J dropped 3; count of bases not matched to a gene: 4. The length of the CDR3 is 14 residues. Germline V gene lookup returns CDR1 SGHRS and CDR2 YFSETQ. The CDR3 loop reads CASRRGGPTDTQYF. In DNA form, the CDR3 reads TGCGCCAGCAGGCGGGGGGGGCCAACAGATACGCAGTATTTT.

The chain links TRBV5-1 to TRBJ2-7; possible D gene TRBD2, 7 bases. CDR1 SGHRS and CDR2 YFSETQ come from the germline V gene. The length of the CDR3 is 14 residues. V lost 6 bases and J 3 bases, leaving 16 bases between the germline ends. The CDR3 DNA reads TGCGCCAGCACCCTTCTCGGGGGGCTCTACGAGCAGTACTTC. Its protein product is CASTLLGGLYEQYF. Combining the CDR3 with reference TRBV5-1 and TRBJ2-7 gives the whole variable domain KAGVTQTPRYLIKTRGQQVTLSCSPISGHRSVSWYQQTPGQGLQFLFEYFSETQRNKGNFPGRFSGRQFSNSRSEMNVSTLELGDSALYLCASTLLGGLYEQYFGPGTRLTVT.

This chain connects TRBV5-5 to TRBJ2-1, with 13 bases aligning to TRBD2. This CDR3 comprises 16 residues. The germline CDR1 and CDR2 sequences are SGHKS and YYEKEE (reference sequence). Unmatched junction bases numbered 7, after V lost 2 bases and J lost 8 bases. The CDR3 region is CASSFGLAGAPYEQFF. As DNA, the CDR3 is TGTGCCAGCAGCTTCGGACTAGCGGGGGCCCCCTATGAGCAGTTCTTC.

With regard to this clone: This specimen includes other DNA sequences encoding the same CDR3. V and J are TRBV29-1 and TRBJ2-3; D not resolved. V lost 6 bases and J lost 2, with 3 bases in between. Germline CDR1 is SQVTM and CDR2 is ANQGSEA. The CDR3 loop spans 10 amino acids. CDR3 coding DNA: TGCAGCGTCGACACAGATACGCAGTATTTT. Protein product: CSVDTDTQYF.

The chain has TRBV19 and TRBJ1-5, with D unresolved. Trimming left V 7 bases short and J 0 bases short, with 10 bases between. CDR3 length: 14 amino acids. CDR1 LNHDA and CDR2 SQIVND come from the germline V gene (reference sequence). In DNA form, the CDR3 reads TGTGCCAGTATGTCGTTCAATAGCAATCAGCCCCAGCATTTT. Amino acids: CASMSFNSNQPQHF.

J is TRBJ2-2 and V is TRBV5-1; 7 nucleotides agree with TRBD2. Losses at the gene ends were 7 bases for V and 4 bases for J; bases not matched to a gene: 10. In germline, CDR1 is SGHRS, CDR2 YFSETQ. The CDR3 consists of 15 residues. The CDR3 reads CASGWEGRATGELFF. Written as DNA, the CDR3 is TGCGCCAGCGGCTGGGAGGGGAGGGCCACCGGGGAGCTGTTTTTT.

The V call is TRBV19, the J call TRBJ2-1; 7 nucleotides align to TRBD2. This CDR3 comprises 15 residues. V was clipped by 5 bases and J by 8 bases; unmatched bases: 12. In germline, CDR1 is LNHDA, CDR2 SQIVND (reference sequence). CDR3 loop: CASSDGRKSLYEQFF. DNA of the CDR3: TGTGCCAGTAGTGACGGGAGGAAAAGTCTCTATGAGCAGTTCTTC.